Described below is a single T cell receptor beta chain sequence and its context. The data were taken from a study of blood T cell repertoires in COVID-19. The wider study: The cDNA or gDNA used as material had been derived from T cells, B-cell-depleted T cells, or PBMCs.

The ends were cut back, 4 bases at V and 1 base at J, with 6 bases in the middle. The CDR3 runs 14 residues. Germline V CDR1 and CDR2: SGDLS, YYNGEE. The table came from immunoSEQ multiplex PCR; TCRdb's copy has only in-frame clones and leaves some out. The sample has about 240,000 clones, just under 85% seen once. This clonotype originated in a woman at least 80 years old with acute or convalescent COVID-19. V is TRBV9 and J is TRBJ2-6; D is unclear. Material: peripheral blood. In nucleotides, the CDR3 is TGTGCCAGCAGCACACATTCTGGGGCCAACGTCCTGACTTTC. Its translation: CASSTHSGANVLTF.